This entry is about one T cell receptor (beta chain). A multiplex PCR was run with 60 Vbeta primers and 13 Jbeta primers. Produced via immunoSEQ multiplex PCR; TCRdb's table is partial and in-frame only. Of fewer than 80,000 clones listed, 60% to 75% were seen once; the top ten hold around 10%. These data belong to a study of cytomegalovirus exposure and HLA in healthy donors. Germline loops: CDR1 SGDLS, CDR2 YYNGEE. With 3 bases clipped from V and 2 bases from J, the junction kept 5 bases outside the gene matches. The length of the CDR3 is 16 residues. Material for sequencing was PBMCs. This chain joins TRBV9 and TRBJ2-3; TRBD2 aligns across 11 bases. The source of this sequence is a woman aged 60 to 75 in good health and CMV-seropositive. The CDR3 nucleotides are TGTGCCAGCAGCGCCTTAGCGGGGGGGCCCACAGATACGCAGTATTTT. Translated, it gives CASSALAGGPTDTQYF. Variable domain in full (rest from reference TRBV9 and TRBJ2-3): DSGVTQTPKHLITATGQRVTLRCSPRSGDLSVYWYQQSLDQGLQFLIQYYNGEERAKGNILERFSAQQFPDLHSELNLSSLELGDSALYFCASSALAGGPTDTQYFGPGTRLTVL.